Listed below are T cell receptor beta chains from one sample, sequenced in a study of blood T cells in healthy people across ages. From the 5' RACE reads, TCRdb called clonotypes with MiXCR, one entry per CDR3 protein. The data contain about 570,000 distinct CDR3 sequences, 27% of them singletons. Specimen: blood. Receptors were obtained from a woman in her sixties or seventies in good health. Each CDR3 is given with its conserved first and last residue. A D gene is named only where the DNA matches it firmly. Size is omitted from some rows. Given values are once, few, many or a class for expanded clones.

v_call	d_call	clone_size	j_call	cdr3_nt	cdr3_aa
TRBV6-6	-	few	TRBJ2-3	TGTGCCAGCAGTTACTCCCCGGGGGCGGGGGATACGCAGTATTTT	CASSYSPGAGDTQYF
TRBV30	-	-	TRBJ1-1	TGTGCCTGGAGTGCCTACCTTGAAGCTTTCTTT	CAWSAYLEAFF
TRBV18	-	-	TRBJ1-5	TGTGCCAGCTCATCATTGACAGGTCGGAGCAATCAGCCCCAGCATTTT	CASSSLTGRSNQPQHF
TRBV7-2	TRBD1	-	TRBJ1-1	TGTGCCAGCAGCTCCACAGGGGCCAGGCGTATGAACACTGAAGCTTTCTTT	CASSSTGARRMNTEAFF
TRBV30	-	few	TRBJ1-2	TGTGCCTGGAGTGGCTCGACAGCCTATGGCTACACCTTC	CAWSGSTAYGYTF
TRBV20-1	-	-	TRBJ2-1	TGCAGTGCCCCCAATTTAGGCCTAGCAGGCGATGAGCAGTTCTTC	CSAPNLGLAGDEQFF
TRBV7-9	TRBD2	-	TRBJ2-5	TGTGCCAGCAGTCCCCACCGGAGCGGGGAGAAGTTCTTC	CASSPHRSGEKFF
TRBV2	-	-	TRBJ2-7	TGTGCCAGCAGTGGGGGCGGTAGCTCCTACGAGCAGTACTTC	CASSGGGSSYEQYF
TRBV29-1	-	-	TRBJ2-4	TGCAGCGTTGAGTCCAGCGTGGACATTCAGTACTTC	CSVESSVDIQYF
TRBV5-1	-	few	TRBJ2-5	TGCGCCAGCAGCTTGCCCCAGGGGACCCAGTACTTC	CASSLPQGTQYF
TRBV12-3/TRBV12-4	TRBD2	-	TRBJ2-2	TGTGCCAGCAGTCCCCGGGACTACCGGAACACCGGGGAGCTGTTTTTT	CASSPRDYRNTGELFF
TRBV20-1	TRBD1	-	TRBJ1-2	TGCAGTGCCAGTACCGTGACAGGGGGTGACTATGGCTACACCTTC	CSASTVTGGDYGYTF
TRBV20-1	-	-	TRBJ1-2	TGCAGTGCTGACACCGAGAGGGATTCCACCCATAACTATGGCTACACCTTC	CSADTERDSTHNYGYTF
TRBV4-3	TRBD1	few	TRBJ2-1	TGCGCCAGCAGCAAGCAACAGGGGAGCTCCTACAATGAGCAGTTCTTC	CASSKQQGSSYNEQFF
TRBV7-2	-	few	TRBJ2-5	TGTGCCAGCAGGCTCCAAGCTCTCTCGGAGACCCAGTACTTC	CASRLQALSETQYF
TRBV7-4	-	-	TRBJ1-5	TGTGCCAGCAGCCATGCGGTGCTAGCAGGGACCAAGGGCAATCAGCCCCAGCATTTT	CASSHAVLAGTKGNQPQHF
TRBV20-1	-	once	TRBJ2-1	TGCAGTGCTAGAGATATAGAGGGTAAGGGCTCCTACAATGAGCAGTTCTTC	CSARDIEGKGSYNEQFF
TRBV29-1	TRBD1	-	TRBJ1-1	TGCAGCGGGGACAGGGGGCTTACTGAAGCTTTCTTT	CSGDRGLTEAFF
TRBV10-3	TRBD1	-	TRBJ2-1	TGTGCCATCAGTTCAGGGGGCTCCTCGAGTAGAAATGAGCAGTTCTTC	CAISSGGSSSRNEQFF
TRBV6-2/TRBV6-3	-	many	TRBJ2-7	TGTGCCAGCAGTTACGGCAGAACCTACGAGCAGTACTTC	CASSYGRTYEQYF
TRBV11-3	TRBD1	-	TRBJ1-2	TGTGCCAGCAGCCCAGGGACAGCGGGCAACTATGGCTACACCTTC	CASSPGTAGNYGYTF
TRBV7-9	TRBD1	-	TRBJ1-1	TGTGCCAGCAGCCTAAAGGACAGGCGAGATGAAGCTTTCTTT	CASSLKDRRDEAFF